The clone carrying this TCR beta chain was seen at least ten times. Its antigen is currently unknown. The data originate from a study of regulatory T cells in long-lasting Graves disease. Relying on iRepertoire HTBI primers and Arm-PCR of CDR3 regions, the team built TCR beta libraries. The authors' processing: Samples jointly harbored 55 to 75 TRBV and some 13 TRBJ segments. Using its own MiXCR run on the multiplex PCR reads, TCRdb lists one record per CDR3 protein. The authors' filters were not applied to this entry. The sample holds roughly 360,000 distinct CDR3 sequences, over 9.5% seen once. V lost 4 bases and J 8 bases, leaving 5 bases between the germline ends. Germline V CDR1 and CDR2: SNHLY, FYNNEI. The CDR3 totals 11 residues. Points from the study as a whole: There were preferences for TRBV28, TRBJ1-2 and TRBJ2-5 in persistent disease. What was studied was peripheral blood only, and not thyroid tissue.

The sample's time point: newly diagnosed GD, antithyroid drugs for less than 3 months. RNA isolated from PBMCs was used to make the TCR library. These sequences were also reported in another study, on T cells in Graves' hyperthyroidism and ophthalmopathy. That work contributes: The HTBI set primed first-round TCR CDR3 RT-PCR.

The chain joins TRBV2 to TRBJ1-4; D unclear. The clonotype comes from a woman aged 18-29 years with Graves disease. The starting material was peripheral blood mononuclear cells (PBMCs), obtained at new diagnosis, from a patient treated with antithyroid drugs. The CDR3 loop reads CASSVKEKLFF. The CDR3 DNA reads TGTGCCAGCAGTGTAAAGGAAAAACTGTTTTTT. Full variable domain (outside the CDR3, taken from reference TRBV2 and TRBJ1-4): EPEVTQTPSHQVTQMGQEVILRCVPISNHLYFYWYRQILGQKVEFLVSFYNNEISEKSEIFDDQFSVERPDGSNFTLKIRSTKLEDSAMYFCASSVKEKLFFGSGTQLSVL.